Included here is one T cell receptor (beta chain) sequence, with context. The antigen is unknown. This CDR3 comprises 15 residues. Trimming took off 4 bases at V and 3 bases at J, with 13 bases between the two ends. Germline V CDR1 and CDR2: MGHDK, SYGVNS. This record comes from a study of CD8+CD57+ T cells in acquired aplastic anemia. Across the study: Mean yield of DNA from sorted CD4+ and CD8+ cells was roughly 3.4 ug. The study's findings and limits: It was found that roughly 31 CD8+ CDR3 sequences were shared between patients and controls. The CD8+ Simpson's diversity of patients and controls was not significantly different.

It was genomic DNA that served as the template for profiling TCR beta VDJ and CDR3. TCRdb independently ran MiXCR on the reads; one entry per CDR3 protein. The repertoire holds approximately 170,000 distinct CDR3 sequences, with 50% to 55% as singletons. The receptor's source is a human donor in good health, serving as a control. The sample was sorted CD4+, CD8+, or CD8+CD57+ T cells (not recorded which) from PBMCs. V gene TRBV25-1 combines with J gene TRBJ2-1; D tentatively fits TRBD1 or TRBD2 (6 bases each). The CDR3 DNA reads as TGTGCCAGCAGTGGATCCGGGGGCGGCTACAATGAGCAGTTCTTC. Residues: CASSGSGGGYNEQFF.